One sample yielded the 30 T cell receptor beta chains listed below, sequenced in a study of a mutant IDH1 vaccine in newly diagnosed glioma. These receptors have no known antigen. The sample's time point: week 23, last vaccination. Every vaccine dose comprised 300 ug of mutant IDH1 20-mer peptide plus topical imiquimod. Clones were sequenced by immunoSEQ multiplex PCR, and TCRdb holds only the in-frame ones, with some missing. The data hold roughly 29,000 clones, with over 80% observed a single time. The sequencing used PBMCs, collected from a glioma patient whose treatment included an IDH1 peptide vaccine. The receptors were sampled from a woman aged 18-35 years with glioma.

The rearrangement links TRBV11-1 to TRBJ1-1, with unresolved D. Trimming pared 4 bases from V and 4 bases from J, leaving 25 bases between. The CDR3 consists of 18 residues. Per the germline V gene, CDR1 is SGHAT and CDR2 is FQDESV (reference sequence). CDR3 sequence: CASSSISPWERLVTEAFF. The CDR3 DNA reads as TGTGCCAGCAGCTCAATCTCCCCTTGGGAACGGCTGGTCACTGAAGCTTTCTTT. The complete variable domain, with remaining parts taken from reference TRBV11-1 and TRBJ1-1, reads EAEVAQSPRYKITEKSQAVAFWCDPISGHATLYWYRQILGQGPELLVQFQDESVVDDSQLPKDRFSAERLKGVDSTLKIQPAELGDSAMYLCASSSISPWERLVTEAFFGQGTRLTVV.

V and J are TRBV20-1 and TRBJ2-1; D is undetermined. The CDR3 covers 11 residues. The V end was cut by 3 bases, the J end by 13 bases, with 13 bases between. Germline assignment: CDR1 DFQATT and CDR2 SNEGSKA (reference sequence). The CDR3 sequence is CSARHLGPQFF. CDR3 nucleotide sequence: TGCAGTGCTAGGCACCTCGGCCCTCAGTTCTTC.

The chain recombines TRBV5-1 with TRBJ2-1; D is ambiguous. CDR3 length equals 12 residues. Per germline, CDR1 SGHRS and CDR2 YFSETQ. V dropped 3 bases and J dropped 7 bases, with 8 bases sitting between them. The CDR3 loop reads CASSSWGNEQFF. CDR3 coding DNA: TGCGCCAGCAGCTCATGGGGTAATGAGCAGTTCTTC.

V and J are TRBV5-5 and TRBJ2-7, with D perhaps matching TRBD1 (6 bases). This CDR3 region has 17 residues. The germline gives CDR1 SGHKS, CDR2 YYEKEE (reference sequence). With 0 bases removed from V and 2 bases from J, the gap between germline ends came to 18 bases. In DNA, the CDR3 is TGTGCCAGCAGCTTGGGCATATTATTGGACAGCGCCTACGAGCAGTACTTC. As protein: CASSLGILLDSAYEQYF.

This chain links TRBV6-5 with TRBJ1-2; the match to TRBD1 covers 12 bases. V was pared by 5 bases and J by 4 bases, with 5 bases of the junction left unmatched. The CDR3 runs to 15 residues. Germline CDR1 and CDR2: MNHEY and SVGAGI. CDR3 DNA sequence: TGTGCCAGCAGTAGAGGGACAGGGGGCGGCTATGGCTACACCTTC. As protein: CASSRGTGGGYGYTF.

The J gene is TRBJ2-5, the V gene TRBV27; D possibly corresponds to TRBD1 (6 bases). From germline, CDR1 is MNHEY and CDR2 SMNVEV (reference sequence). This CDR3 comprises 13 residues. V lost 5 bases to trimming and J lost 2 bases, with 9 bases between them. CDR3: CASSRRGQETQYF. CDR3 nucleotides: TGTGCCAGCAGTCGCAGGGGACAAGAGACCCAGTACTTC.

This sequence joins TRBV30 and TRBJ1-1, with 7 bases matching TRBD1. This CDR3 region has 15 residues. CDR1 GTSNPN and CDR2 SVGIG come from the germline V gene (reference sequence). V trimming: 1 base; J trimming: 4 bases; junction bases outside the gene matches: 9. CDR3 in DNA: TGTGCCTGGAGTGCTCAGGGGGGGGGTGGCACTGAAGCTTTCTTT. Amino acid sequence: CAWSAQGGGGTEAFF. The full variable domain, with the rest looked up from reference TRBV30 and TRBJ1-1, is SQTIHQWPATLVQPVGSPLSLECTVEGTSNPNLYWYRQAAGRGLQLLFYSVGIGQISSEVPQNLSASRPQDRQFILSSKKLLLSDSGFYLCAWSAQGGGGTEAFFGQGTRLTVV.

The V call is TRBV19, the J call TRBJ2-6; D not resolved. Trimming left V 7 bases short and J 0 bases short, with 7 bases between. CDR1 LNHDA and CDR2 SQIVND come from the germline V gene (reference sequence). There are 14 residues in the CDR3. CDR3 sequence (DNA): TGTGCCAGTAAAGGTAGCTCTGGGGCCAACGTCCTGACTTTC. This gives the protein CASKGSSGANVLTF.

The chain is built from TRBV14 and TRBJ1-3, with D unresolved. V was clipped by 5 bases and J by 2 bases, with 10 bases between them. CDR1 is SGHDN, CDR2 FVKESK, per germline. The CDR3 has 14 residues. Here the CDR3 reads CASSSSSPGNTIYF. The CDR3 DNA follows: TGTGCCAGCAGCTCAAGTTCCCCTGGAAACACCATATATTTT.

Turning to this clone: One junction end does not reproduce the germline sequence, and a read error may be involved. The CDR3, as DNA: TGTGCTAGCAGTGCTAGCGGGGGGGCACAGTTCTTC. As protein: CASSASGGAQFF. The chain joins TRBV7-7 to TRBJ2-1, with 12 bases matching TRBD2. CDR1 is SSHAT and CDR2 is FNYEAQ in the germline V gene (reference sequence). The CDR3 has 12 amino acids.

V usage is TRBV4-1 and J usage is TRBJ1-2; 12 bases line up with TRBD1. The junction had 3 bases not matched to a gene; V was cut back by 3 bases and J by 7 bases. This CDR3 has 14 amino acids. From germline, CDR1 is MGHRA and CDR2 YSYEKL. As DNA, the CDR3 is TGCGCCAGCAGCCATGAGGGACAGGGGGCTGGCTACACCTTC. Amino acids: CASSHEGQGAGYTF.

This clone has a handful of counts. The chain has TRBV10-2 and TRBJ1-1; possibly TRBD1 for D (6 bases). The germline V gene encodes CDR1 WSHSY and CDR2 SAAADI. The CDR3 totals 14 residues. Deletions cut 4 bases from V and 5 bases from J, with 14 bases between. The CDR3 is CASSAGGSLTEAFF. The CDR3 DNA is TGCGCCAGCAGTGCTGGGGGCAGTTTGACTGAAGCTTTCTTT.

The V and J genes are TRBV29-1 and TRBJ2-5; 8 bases line up with TRBD2. CDR1 and CDR2 (germline): SQVTM, ANQGSEA. Trimming at V came to 2 bases and at J to 5 bases, leaving 13 bases not matched to a gene. The CDR3 has 16 residues. The CDR3 sequence is CSVEPTSGGLTETQYF. CDR3 DNA: TGCAGCGTTGAACCGACGAGCGGGGGCTTGACGGAGACCCAGTACTTC.

The chain uses TRBV27 and TRBJ2-7, with TRBD1 as a possible D gene (6 bases). The CDR3 spans 15 residues. Looked up from germline, CDR1 is MNHEY and CDR2 is SMNVEV (reference sequence). Trimming stripped 5 bases from V and 4 bases from J, with 18 bases between. CDR3 region: CASSPRWDTGYEQYF. The CDR3 DNA reads TGTGCCAGCAGTCCACGGTGGGACACCGGGTACGAGCAGTACTTC.

This rearrangement joins TRBV6-4 to TRBJ1-3; D perhaps matches TRBD1 (5 bases). The CDR3 loop spans 13 amino acids. V lost 7 bases, J lost 0 bases, and 7 bases lay in between. Germline-derived CDR1 and CDR2 are MRHNA and SNTAGT. The DNA for the CDR3 is TGTGCCAGCACAGGGTCCTCTGGAAACACCATATATTTT. Protein product: CASTGSSGNTIYF.

The chain has TRBV29-1 and TRBJ2-7; possibly TRBD2 for D (6 bases). Trimming pared 4 bases from V and 6 bases from J, leaving 16 bases between. CDR3 length: 13 residues. Germline CDR1 reads SQVTM; CDR2 reads ANQGSEA. The CDR3 loop reads CSVVPEGWSEQYF. The CDR3, as DNA: TGCAGCGTTGTACCGGAGGGGTGGAGCGAGCAGTACTTC.

A single count supports this clone. The CDR3 region is CASSVSGRTGNEQFF. The CDR3, as DNA: TGTGCCAGCAGCGTTAGCGGGAGAACGGGTAATGAGCAGTTCTTC. This rearrangement joins TRBV7-9 to TRBJ2-1, with 9 nucleotides matching TRBD2. This CDR3 contains 15 residues. With V trimmed by 5 bases and J by 7 bases, 9 bases remained unmatched. CDR1 is SEHNR and CDR2 is FQNEAQ in the germline V gene (reference sequence).

V is TRBV7-2 and J is TRBJ2-7; D perhaps matches TRBD1 (5 bases). Germline V gene sequence: CDR1 SGHTA, CDR2 FQGNSA. This CDR3 contains 15 residues. Deletions cut 3 bases from V and 3 bases from J, with 15 bases between. The CDR3 DNA sequence: TGTGCCAGCAGCTTGTGGGCAGGGCCGGACTACGAGCAGTACTTC. Translation gives CASSLWAGPDYEQYF.

The rearrangement joins TRBV7-8 to TRBJ2-5; either TRBD1 or TRBD2 may fit D (5 bases each). This CDR3 is 17 amino acids long. Trimming shortened V by 2 bases and J by 2 bases, and 18 bases separated the two germline ends. The germline gives CDR1 SGHVS, CDR2 FQNEAQ. This chain's CDR3 is CASSLQTVRGIQETQYF. The CDR3 region has the DNA TGTGCCAGCAGCTTACAGACGGTGAGGGGCATACAAGAGACCCAGTACTTC. Full variable domain (outside the CDR3, taken from reference TRBV7-8 and TRBJ2-5): GAGVSQSPRYKVAKRGQDVALRCDPISGHVSLFWYQQALGQGPEFLTYFQNEAQLDKSGLPSDRFFAERPEGSVSTLKIQRTQQEDSAVYLCASSLQTVRGIQETQYFGPGTRLLVL.

Only a few counts were recorded for this clone. The gene calls are TRBV4-3 and TRBJ2-7, with TRBD2 matching over 12 bases. Germline V gives CDR1 LGHNA, CDR2 YSLEER. This CDR3 comprises 19 residues. V trimming: 4 bases; J trimming: 4 bases; junction bases outside the gene matches: 17. The CDR3 spells CASSLGVYGGTSGYYEQYF. The CDR3 nucleotides are TGCGCCAGCAGCCTAGGGGTTTACGGGGGGACTAGCGGGTATTACGAGCAGTACTTC.

With regard to this clone: Other DNA sequences in this specimen translate into the identical CDR3. V is TRBV2 and J is TRBJ1-2; no clear D. The ends were cut back, 3 bases at V and 4 bases at J, with 3 bases in the middle. CDR1 is SNHLY and CDR2 is FYNNEI in the germline V gene. This CDR3 spans 11 amino acids. CDR3 DNA: TGTGCCAGCAGTGACACCTATGGCTACACCTTC. It translates to CASSDTYGYTF.

With respect to this clone: The germline gene is not matched at one end of the junction; a read error may be the cause. V usage is TRBV7-7 and J usage is TRBJ2-5; 7 nucleotides align to TRBD2. Germline values: CDR1 SSHAT, CDR2 FNYEAQ (reference sequence). The CDR3 spans 14 residues. CDR3 residues: CASSSGLTQETQYF. The CDR3 DNA reads as TGTGCTAGCAGCTCGGGACTAACACAAGAGACCCAGTACTTC. The full variable domain, rest sourced from reference TRBV7-7 and TRBJ2-5, is GAGVSQSPRYKVTKRGQDVTLRCDPISSHATLYWYQQALGQGPEFLTYFNYEAQPDKSGLPSDRFSAERPEGSISTLTIQRTEQRDSAMYRCASSSGLTQETQYFGPGTRLLVL.

The rearrangement links TRBV4-1 to TRBJ2-2, with D tentatively TRBD1 or TRBD2 (5 bases each). Deletions cut 7 bases from V and 1 base from J, with 19 bases between. The CDR3 has 17 residues. Germline lookup yields CDR1 MGHRA and CDR2 YSYEKL. CDR3 sequence reads: CASMGDYWTGNTGELFF. DNA for the CDR3: TGCGCCAGCATGGGGGATTACTGGACGGGGAACACCGGGGAGCTGTTTTTT.

This chain links TRBV5-1 with TRBJ1-1; D not resolved. Trimming pared 1 base from V and 4 bases from J, leaving 11 bases between. CDR1 and CDR2 (germline): SGHRS, YFSETQ. CDR3 size: 14 residues. The CDR3 spells CASSLSPGGTEAFF. The CDR3 DNA follows: TGCGCCAGCAGCTTGAGTCCGGGCGGCACTGAAGCTTTCTTT.

The chain is built from TRBV6-6 and TRBJ1-6; D possibly corresponds to TRBD1 (5 bases). The V gene's germline CDR1 is MNHNY and CDR2 SVGAGI (reference sequence). This CDR3 region has 14 residues. Trimming stripped 6 bases from V and 10 bases from J, with 16 bases between. CDR3 sequence reads: CASSSGTGLSPLHF. CDR3 bases: TGTGCCAGCAGCTCCGGGACGGGCCTCTCACCCCTCCACTTT.

The rearrangement joins TRBV21-1 to TRBJ1-6; the table's D call, TRBD1, was not checked against the DNA. TRBV21-1 is listed as a pseudogene. The CDR3 length is 16 residues. CDR3 sequence reads: CASSHHDRERNSPLHF. The CDR3 DNA reads as TGTGCCAGCAGCCATCACGACAGGGAGAGGAATTCACCCCTCCACTTT.

This clone was detected only once. The rearrangement links TRBV30 to TRBJ2-1; 8 bases agree with TRBD2. Per germline, CDR1 GTSNPN and CDR2 SVGIG (reference sequence). The CDR3 length is 11 residues. V lost 7 bases and J lost 9; bases outside the gene matches: 5. The CDR3 sequence is CASERGTEQFF. CDR3 nucleotide sequence: TGTGCCTCCGAGCGGGGGACTGAGCAGTTCTTC.

The rearrangement joins TRBV27 to TRBJ1-5; a weak D match, TRBD1 (5 bases). This CDR3 is 14 amino acids long. The germline CDR1 and CDR2 sequences are MNHEY and SMNVEV (reference sequence). V lost 6 bases, J lost 4 bases, and 13 bases lay in between. As DNA, the CDR3 is TGTGCCAGCAGCCAGTCGACAGCAAATCAGCCCCAGCATTTT. Translating it yields CASSQSTANQPQHF.

The chain uses TRBV15 and TRBJ1-1; D remains ambiguous. There are 13 residues in the CDR3. The V end was cut by 4 bases, the J end by 0 bases, with 6 bases between. Germline V lookup: CDR1 LNHNV, CDR2 YYDKDF (reference sequence). CDR3 coding DNA: TGTGCCACCAGCAATAAAGTGAACACTGAAGCTTTCTTT. Protein: CATSNKVNTEAFF.

The sample holds a few counts of this clone. The chain combines TRBV6-5 with TRBJ2-6, with D perhaps given as TRBD1 or TRBD2 (5 bases each). V was clipped by 7 bases and J by 0 bases, with 7 bases between them. CDR3 length: 14 residues. The germline V gene encodes CDR1 MNHEY and CDR2 SVGAGI. Here the CDR3 DNA reads TGTGCCAGCACAGGGAGCTCTGGGGCCAACGTCCTGACTTTC. Protein: CASTGSSGANVLTF.